The clone carrying this TCR beta chain was observed once. The antigen is unknown. TCRdb keeps only in-frame clones here, not all; method: immunoSEQ multiplex PCR. The sample has some 59,000 clones; roughly nine tenths are singletons. The source of the sample is a study of cytomegalovirus exposure and HLA in healthy donors. Whole-study findings and limits: Overall, approximately 150 TCR beta chains were annotated as cytomegalovirus-associated. One later analysis, an examination of the roughly 130 validation repertoires, found that first-cohort TCR clusters tended to co-occur in them.

Germline V lookup: CDR1 LGHNA, CDR2 YNFKEQ. The CDR3 contains 13 residues. Losses at the gene ends were 7 bases for V and 6 bases for J; bases not matched to a gene: 3. The V gene is TRBV4-2, the J gene TRBJ1-4; 9 bases align to TRBD1. The sequencing input was PBMCs. The sequence was obtained from a woman aged 18-29 years in good health and CMV-seropositive. CDR3 sequence: CASTRTGDEKLFF. CDR3 nucleotide sequence: TGTGCCAGCACTCGGACAGGGGATGAAAAACTGTTTTTT.